Following are 5 T cell receptor beta chains from one sample sequenced in a study of monozygotic twins with inflammatory bowel disease. TCRdb derives one entry per CDR3 protein from the 5' RACE reads, leaving out DNA. This sample's table reports some 450,000 distinct CDR3 sequences. Sequencing used blood. Source of these receptors: a human donor with ulcerative colitis or Crohn's disease, or a healthy co-twin of an affected twin (not recorded which).

V usage is TRBV27 and J usage is TRBJ1-2; TCRdb returns TRBD1, unconfirmable since there is no DNA. The germline V gene encodes CDR1 MNHEY and CDR2 SMNVEV (reference sequence). The CDR3 consists of 12 residues. This CDR3 is CASSSLTGGYTF.

The chain couples TRBV7-6 to TRBJ2-2; TCRdb proposes TRBD1, but this gene call is untestable without DNA. This CDR3 spans 18 amino acids. Germline CDR1 SGHVS, CDR2 FNYEAQ. The CDR3 protein is CASSSSGTRDSYTGELFF.

This chain uses TRBV10-3 with TRBJ1-1; TCRdb designates TRBD1, a call that cannot be tested without DNA. CDR3 length: 13 amino acids. CDR1 and CDR2 from the germline V gene are ENHRY and SYGVKD. CDR3 sequence: CATDRGSNTEAFF.

J is TRBJ2-7 and V is TRBV12-3 or TRBV12-4; TCRdb designates TRBD1, a call that cannot be tested without DNA. The CDR3 spans 17 residues. The CDR3 reads CASSLASPGQGSYEQYF.

V is TRBV7-6 and J is TRBJ1-4; the TRBD1 assignment by TCRdb is unverifiable without DNA. CDR3 length: 13 residues. Germline CDR1 SGHVS, CDR2 FNYEAQ. This CDR3 is CASGDRTNEKLFF.